This T cell receptor (beta chain) emerged from a study of Graves' ophthalmopathy and Graves' hyperthyroidism. The authors amplified TCR beta CDR3 regions, and they did so from RNA transcripts for repertoire sequencing. First-round RT-PCR used HTBI primers; second-round multiplex PCR followed. TCRdb reprocessed the multiplex PCR reads with MiXCR, giving one entry per CDR3 protein. The sample includes a few hundred thousand distinct CDR3 sequences, 21% of them seen just once. Hyperthyroidism counted as stable given no ophthalmopathy within 18 months of follow-up. New diagnoses, under 2 months' duration, and ages 18 to 65 characterized the hyperthyroidism patients. Other autoimmune diseases, uncontrolled infections, pregnancy or lactation excluded patients from enrollment. CDR3 length equals 14 residues. V lost 4 bases and J 2 bases, leaving 6 bases between the germline ends. This clonotype occurred many times. Antigen specificity is unknown.

Study findings and constraints: Blood also contained most of the expanded thyroid clonotypes above 0.001 frequency.

This chain links TRBV12-3 or TRBV12-4 with TRBJ2-6; D is uncertain. Sequenced sample: peripheral blood. This sequence was found in a woman between 18 and 30 years old with stable Graves' hyperthyroidism. For the CDR3, the DNA is TGTGCCAGCAGTTGGGAAACTGGGGCCAACGTCCTGACTTTC. It encodes CASSWETGANVLTF.